The source of this TCR beta chain is a study of breast tumors, draining lymph nodes, adjacent tissues. General study findings and limits: The lymph node origin of tumor T cells was framed as consistent with a hypothesis, not demonstrated. Most tumor T cells seemingly derive from lymph node, then expand in tumor.

The lymph nodes were axillary draining lymph nodes from breast cancer patients. Remarks on this clonotype: Its antigen is unidentified.

The germline V gene has CDR1 SGDLS and CDR2 YYNGEE. The CDR3 covers 9 residues. The V end lost 0 bases, the J end lost 18 bases, and 4 bases lay between the germline ends. TCRdb recomputed calls from the multiplex PCR reads with MiXCR, one row per CDR3 protein. The sample yields about 230,000 distinct CDR3 sequences, about 34% seen once. V usage is TRBV9 and J usage is TRBJ2-6; no firm D call. The sample taken for sequencing was axillary lymph node tissue. The source of this sequence is a female donor with breast cancer. Some clones in this sample may be carry-over from other donors' samples. CDR3: CASSVGRTF. The CDR3 DNA is TGTGCCAGCAGCGTAGGCCGGACTTTC.